Only one count was recorded for the clone carrying this T cell receptor beta chain. From germline, CDR1 is MGHRA and CDR2 YSYEKL. V trimming: 0 bases; J trimming: 2 bases; junction bases outside the gene matches: 3. The CDR3 consists of 16 residues. This sample is drawn from a study of blood T cell repertoires in COVID-19. Generated by immunoSEQ multiplex PCR, the TCRdb table keeps only in-frame clones and is missing some. Among around 190,000 clones listed, more than 65% were seen once. Sample: peripheral blood. This chain links TRBV4-1 with TRBJ1-3; TRBD1 agrees at 8 bases. This TCR was recovered from a human donor in a cohort sampled during active COVID-19. CDR3 in amino acids: CASSQDTGGPGNTIYF. CDR3 DNA sequence: TGCGCCAGCAGCCAAGACACAGGGGGGCCTGGAAACACCATATATTTT.